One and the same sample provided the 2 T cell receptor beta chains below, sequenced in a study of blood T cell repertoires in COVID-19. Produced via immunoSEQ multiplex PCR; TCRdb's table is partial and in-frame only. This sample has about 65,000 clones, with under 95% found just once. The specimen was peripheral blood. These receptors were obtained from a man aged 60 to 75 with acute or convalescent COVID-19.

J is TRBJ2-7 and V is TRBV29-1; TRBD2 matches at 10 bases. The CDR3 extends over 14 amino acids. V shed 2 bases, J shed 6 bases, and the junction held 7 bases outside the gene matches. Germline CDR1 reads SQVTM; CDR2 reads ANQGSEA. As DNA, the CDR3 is TGCAGCGTTGAACAGCGGGGGGGCCGCGGCGAGCAGTACTTC. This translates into CSVEQRGGRGEQYF.

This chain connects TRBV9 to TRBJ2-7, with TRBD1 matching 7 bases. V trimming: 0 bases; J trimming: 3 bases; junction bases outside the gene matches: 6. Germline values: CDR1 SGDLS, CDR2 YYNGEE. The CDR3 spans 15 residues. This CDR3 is CASSVGQGVFYEQYF. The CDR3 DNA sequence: TGTGCCAGCAGCGTAGGGCAGGGGGTTTTCTACGAGCAGTACTTC.